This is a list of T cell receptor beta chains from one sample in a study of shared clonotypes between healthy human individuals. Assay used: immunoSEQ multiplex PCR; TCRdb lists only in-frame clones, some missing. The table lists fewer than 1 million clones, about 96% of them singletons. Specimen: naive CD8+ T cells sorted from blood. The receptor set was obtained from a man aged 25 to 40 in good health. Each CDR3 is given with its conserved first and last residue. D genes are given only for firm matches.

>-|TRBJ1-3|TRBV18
TGTGCCAGCTCACCAAATCCAGGACTCTCTGGAAACACCATATATTTT
CASSPNPGLSGNTIYF
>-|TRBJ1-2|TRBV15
TGTGCCACCAGCAGAGGCCCGAACCATGGCTACACCTTC
CATSRGPNHGYTF
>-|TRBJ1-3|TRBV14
TGTGCCAGCGGGGGGCGAGGAGGAAACACCATATATTTT
CASGGRGGNTIYF
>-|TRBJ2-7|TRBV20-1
TGCAGTGCTAGAGTCGGGTACGAGCAGTACTTC
CSARVGYEQYF
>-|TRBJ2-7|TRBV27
TGTGCCAGCAGTCCCCGAGCCTACGAGCAGTACTTC
CASSPRAYEQYF
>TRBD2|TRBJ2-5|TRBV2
TGTGCCAGCACCCCTAGCGGGGCGTACCAAGAGACCCAGTACTTC
CASTPSGAYQETQYF
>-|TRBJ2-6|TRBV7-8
TGTGCCAGCAGCTTAGAAGGGGCGTTCTCTGGGGCCAACGTCCTGACTTTC
CASSLEGAFSGANVLTF
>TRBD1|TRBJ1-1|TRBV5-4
TGTGCCAGCAGCCCGGGACAGGGGGGGTGGAACACTGAAGCTTTCTTT
CASSPGQGGWNTEAFF
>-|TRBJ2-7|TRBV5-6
TGTGCCAGCAGCTTTGTGTCAGGGACCTACGAGCAGTACTTC
CASSFVSGTYEQYF
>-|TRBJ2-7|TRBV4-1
TGCGCCAGCAGCCCTCGGGACGGAGGATACTACGAGCAGTACTTC
CASSPRDGGYYEQYF